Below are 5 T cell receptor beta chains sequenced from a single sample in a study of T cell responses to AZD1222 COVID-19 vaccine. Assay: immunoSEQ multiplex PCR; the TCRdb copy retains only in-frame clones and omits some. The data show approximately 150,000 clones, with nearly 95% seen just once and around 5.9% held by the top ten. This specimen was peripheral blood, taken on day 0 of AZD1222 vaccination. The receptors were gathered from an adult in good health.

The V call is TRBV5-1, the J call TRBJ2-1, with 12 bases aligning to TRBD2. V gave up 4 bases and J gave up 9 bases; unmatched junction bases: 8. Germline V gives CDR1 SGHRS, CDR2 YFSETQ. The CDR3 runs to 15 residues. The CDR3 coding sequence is TGCGCCAGCAGCCCCTCGACTAGCGGGAGAGGTGAGCAGTTCTTC. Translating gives CASSPSTSGRGEQFF.

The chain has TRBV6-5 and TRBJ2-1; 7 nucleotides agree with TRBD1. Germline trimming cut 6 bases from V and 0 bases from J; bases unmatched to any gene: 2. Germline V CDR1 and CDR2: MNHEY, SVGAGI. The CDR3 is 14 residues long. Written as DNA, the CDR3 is TGTGCCAGCAGGGACAGGTCCTCCTACAATGAGCAGTTCTTC. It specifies CASRDRSSYNEQFF.

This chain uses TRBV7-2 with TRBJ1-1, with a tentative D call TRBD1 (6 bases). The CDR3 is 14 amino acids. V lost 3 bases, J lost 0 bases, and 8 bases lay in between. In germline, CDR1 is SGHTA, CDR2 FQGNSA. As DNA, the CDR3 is TGTGCCAGCAGCTTGGGACATTTGAACACTGAAGCTTTCTTT. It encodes CASSLGHLNTEAFF.

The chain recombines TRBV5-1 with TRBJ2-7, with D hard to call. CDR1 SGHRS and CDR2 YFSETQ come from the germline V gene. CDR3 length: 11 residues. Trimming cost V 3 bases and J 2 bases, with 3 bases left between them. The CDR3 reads CASSSTYEQYF. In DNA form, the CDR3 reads TGCGCCAGCAGCTCAACCTACGAGCAGTACTTC.

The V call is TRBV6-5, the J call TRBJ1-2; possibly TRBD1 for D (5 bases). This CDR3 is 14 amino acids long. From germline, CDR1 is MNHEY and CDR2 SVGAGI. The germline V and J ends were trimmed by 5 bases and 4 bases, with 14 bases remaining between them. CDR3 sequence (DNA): TGTGCCAGCAGTCCCGAGGGACCCTCCTATGGCTACACCTTC. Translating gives CASSPEGPSYGYTF.